This TCR beta chain is drawn from a study of CD8 T cells in ankylosing spondylitis. Regarding the study as a whole: There were earlier reports of some motif variants in reactive arthritis synovial fluid and blood. In ankylosing spondylitis patients, matched synovial fluid reportedly showed significant enrichment of disease-linked clones. Disease-linked clones bore a CD8+ phenotype and were relatively rare in peripheral blood. For ankylosing spondylitis blood, a TCR beta motif of several highly homologous variants appeared characteristic.

This CDR3 is built from 13 residues. V was trimmed by 6 bases and J by 6 bases, leaving 12 bases between them. Quantitative 5'-RACE with molecular barcodes was used to make the TCR beta libraries. TCRdb re-called the 5' RACE reads through MiXCR, storing one row per CDR3 protein. The sample has around 770,000 distinct CDR3 sequences; about 20% are singletons. A word on this clonotype: The antigen is not known.

The TCR originated in a male donor with ankylosing spondylitis. Source material: blood, either unsorted or a sorted T cell fraction (not recorded which). V is TRBV12-3 or TRBV12-4 and J is TRBJ2-1; no definite D call. In DNA form, the CDR3 reads TGTGCCAGCAGAAGCCAGGCAGGCAATGAGCAGTTCTTC. This gives the protein CASRSQAGNEQFF.